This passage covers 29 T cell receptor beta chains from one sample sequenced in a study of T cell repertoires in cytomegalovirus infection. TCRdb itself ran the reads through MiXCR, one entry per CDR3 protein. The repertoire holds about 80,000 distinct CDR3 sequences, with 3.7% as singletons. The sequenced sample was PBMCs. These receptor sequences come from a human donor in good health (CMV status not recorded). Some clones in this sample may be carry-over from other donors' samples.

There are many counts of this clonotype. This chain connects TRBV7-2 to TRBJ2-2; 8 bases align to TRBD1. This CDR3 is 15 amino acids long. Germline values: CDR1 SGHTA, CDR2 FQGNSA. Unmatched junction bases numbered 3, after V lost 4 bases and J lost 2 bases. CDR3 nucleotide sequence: TGTGCCAGCAGCTCGACAGGGGCAAACACCGGGGAGCTGTTTTTT. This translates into CASSSTGANTGELFF.

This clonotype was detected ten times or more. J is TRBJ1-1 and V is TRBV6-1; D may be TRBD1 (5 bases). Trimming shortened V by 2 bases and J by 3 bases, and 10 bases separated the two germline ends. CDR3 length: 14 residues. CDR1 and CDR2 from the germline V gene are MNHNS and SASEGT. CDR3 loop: CASSEIEGHTEAFF. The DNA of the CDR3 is TGTGCCAGCAGTGAAATAGAGGGACACACTGAAGCTTTCTTT.

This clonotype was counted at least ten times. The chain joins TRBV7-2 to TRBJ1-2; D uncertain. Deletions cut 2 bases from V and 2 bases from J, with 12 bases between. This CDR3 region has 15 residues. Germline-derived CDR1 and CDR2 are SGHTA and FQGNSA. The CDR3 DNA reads TGTGCCAGCAGCTTAATGAGCCTATCCAACTATGGCTACACCTTC. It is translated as CASSLMSLSNYGYTF.

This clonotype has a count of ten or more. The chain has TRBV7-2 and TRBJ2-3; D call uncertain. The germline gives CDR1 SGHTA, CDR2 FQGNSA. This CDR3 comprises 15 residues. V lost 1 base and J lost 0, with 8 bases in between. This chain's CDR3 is CASSLVVTSTDTQYF. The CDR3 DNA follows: TGTGCCAGCAGCTTAGTGGTGACTAGCACAGATACGCAGTATTTT.

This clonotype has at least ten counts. CDR3 in amino acids: CASSPEGRRNTEAFF. The CDR3 DNA is TGTGCCAGCAGCCCGGAGGGACGGAGAAACACTGAAGCTTTCTTT. The rearrangement joins TRBV7-2 to TRBJ1-1, with D possibly matching TRBD1 (5 bases). The length of the CDR3 is 15 residues. Trimming took off 5 bases at V and 2 bases at J, with 15 bases between the two ends. Germline CDR1 reads SGHTA; CDR2 reads FQGNSA.

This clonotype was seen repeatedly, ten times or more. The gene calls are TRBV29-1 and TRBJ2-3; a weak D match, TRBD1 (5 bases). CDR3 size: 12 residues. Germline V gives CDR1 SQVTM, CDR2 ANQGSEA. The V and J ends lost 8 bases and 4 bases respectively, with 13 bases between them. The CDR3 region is CSSHQGADTQYF. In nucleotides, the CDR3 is TGCAGCTCTCACCAAGGGGCAGATACGCAGTATTTT.

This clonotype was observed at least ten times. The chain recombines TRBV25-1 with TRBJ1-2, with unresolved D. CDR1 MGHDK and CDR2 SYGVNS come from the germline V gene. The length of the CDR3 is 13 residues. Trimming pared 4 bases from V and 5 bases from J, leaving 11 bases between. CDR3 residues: CASSVPDGYGYTF. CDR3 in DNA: TGTGCCAGCAGTGTGCCAGATGGGTATGGCTACACCTTC.

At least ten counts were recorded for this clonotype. For the CDR3, the DNA is TGCAGTGCTAGACCCTGGGAGGATGGCTACACCTTC. Its protein product is CSARPWEDGYTF. The chain joins TRBV20-1 to TRBJ1-2; D remains ambiguous. With 2 bases removed from V and 6 bases from J, the gap between germline ends came to 10 bases. CDR1 and CDR2 from the germline V gene are DFQATT and SNEGSKA (reference sequence). This CDR3 is built from 12 residues.

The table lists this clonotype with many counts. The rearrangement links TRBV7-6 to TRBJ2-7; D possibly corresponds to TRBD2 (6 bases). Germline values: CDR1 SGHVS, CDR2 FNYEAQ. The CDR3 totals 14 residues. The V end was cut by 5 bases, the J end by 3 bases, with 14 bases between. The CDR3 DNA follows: TGTGCCAGCAGCCCAGAGGTAGCGGACTACGAGCAGTACTTC. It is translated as CASSPEVADYEQYF.

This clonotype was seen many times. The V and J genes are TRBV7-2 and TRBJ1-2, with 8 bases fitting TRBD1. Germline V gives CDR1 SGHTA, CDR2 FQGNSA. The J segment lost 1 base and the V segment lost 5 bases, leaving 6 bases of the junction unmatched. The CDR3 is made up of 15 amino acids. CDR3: CASSRTGTYNYGYTF. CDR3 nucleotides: TGTGCCAGCAGCAGGACAGGGACATATAACTATGGCTACACCTTC.

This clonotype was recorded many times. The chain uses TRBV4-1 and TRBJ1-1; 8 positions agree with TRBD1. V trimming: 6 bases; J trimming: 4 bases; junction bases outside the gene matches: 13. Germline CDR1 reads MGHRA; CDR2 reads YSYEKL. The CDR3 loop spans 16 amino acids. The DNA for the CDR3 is TGCGCCAGCAGAGCCCTAATGGACAGGGTAAGCACTGAAGCTTTCTTT. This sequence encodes CASRALMDRVSTEAFF.

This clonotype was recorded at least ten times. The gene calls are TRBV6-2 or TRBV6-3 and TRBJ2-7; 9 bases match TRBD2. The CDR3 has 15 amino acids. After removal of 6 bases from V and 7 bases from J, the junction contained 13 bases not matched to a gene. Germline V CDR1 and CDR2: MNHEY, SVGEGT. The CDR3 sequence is CASRGSGGRASEQYF. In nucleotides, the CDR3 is TGTGCCAGCAGGGGTAGCGGGGGCCGTGCCAGTGAGCAGTACTTC.

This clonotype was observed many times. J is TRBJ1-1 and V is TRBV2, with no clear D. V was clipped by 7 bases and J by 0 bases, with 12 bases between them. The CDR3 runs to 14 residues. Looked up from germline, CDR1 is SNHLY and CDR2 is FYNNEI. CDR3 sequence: CASKKGLLNTEAFF. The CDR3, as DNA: TGTGCCAGCAAGAAGGGTCTTTTGAACACTGAAGCTTTCTTT.

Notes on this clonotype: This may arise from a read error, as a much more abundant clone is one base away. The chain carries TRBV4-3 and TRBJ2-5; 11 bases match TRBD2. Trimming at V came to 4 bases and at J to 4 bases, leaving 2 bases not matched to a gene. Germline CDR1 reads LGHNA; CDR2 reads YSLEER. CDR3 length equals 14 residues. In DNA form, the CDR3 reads TGCGCCAGCAGCCTGGGACTAGCGGCAGAGACCCAGTACTTC. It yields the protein CASSLGLAAETQYF.

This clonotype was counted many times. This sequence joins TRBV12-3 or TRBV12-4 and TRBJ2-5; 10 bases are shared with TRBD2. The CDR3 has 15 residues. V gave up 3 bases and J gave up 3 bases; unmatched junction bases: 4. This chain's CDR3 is CASSFFLAGEETQYF. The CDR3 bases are TGTGCCAGCAGTTTTTTCCTAGCGGGGGAAGAGACCCAGTACTTC.

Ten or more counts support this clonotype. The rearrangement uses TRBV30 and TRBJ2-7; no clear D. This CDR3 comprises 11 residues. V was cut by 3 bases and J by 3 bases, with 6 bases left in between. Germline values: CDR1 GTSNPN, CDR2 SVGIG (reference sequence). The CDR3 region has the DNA TGTGCCTGGAGGGACCTCTACGAGCAGTACTTC. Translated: CAWRDLYEQYF.

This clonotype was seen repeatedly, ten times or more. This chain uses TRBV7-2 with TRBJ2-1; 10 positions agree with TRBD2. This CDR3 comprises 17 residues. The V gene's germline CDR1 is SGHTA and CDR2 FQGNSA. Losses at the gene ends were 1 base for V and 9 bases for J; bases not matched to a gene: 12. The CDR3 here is CASSLDSPSGGALEQFF. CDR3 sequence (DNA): TGTGCCAGCAGCTTAGATTCTCCGAGCGGGGGGGCTCTTGAGCAGTTCTTC.

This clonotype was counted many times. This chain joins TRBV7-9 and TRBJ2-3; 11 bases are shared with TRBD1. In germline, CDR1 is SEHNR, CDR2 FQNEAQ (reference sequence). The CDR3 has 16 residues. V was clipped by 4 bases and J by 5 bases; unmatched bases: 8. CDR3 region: CASSSPGQGAGDTQYF. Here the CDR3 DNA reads TGTGCCAGCAGCTCCCCCGGACAGGGGGCTGGAGATACGCAGTATTTT.

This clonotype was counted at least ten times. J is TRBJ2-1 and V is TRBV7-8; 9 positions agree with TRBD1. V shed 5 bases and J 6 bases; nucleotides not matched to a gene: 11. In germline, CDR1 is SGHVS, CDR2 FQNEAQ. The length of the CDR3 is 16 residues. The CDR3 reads CASSGTGGVIINEQFF. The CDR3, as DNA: TGTGCCAGCAGCGGAACAGGGGGCGTCATAATCAATGAGCAGTTCTTC.

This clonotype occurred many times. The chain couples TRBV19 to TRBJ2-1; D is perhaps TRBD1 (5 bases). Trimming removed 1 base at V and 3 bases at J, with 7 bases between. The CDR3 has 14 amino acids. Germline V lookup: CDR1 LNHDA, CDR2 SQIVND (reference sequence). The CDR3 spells CASSIGQGYNEQFF. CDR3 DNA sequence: TGTGCCAGTAGTATAGGCCAGGGCTACAATGAGCAGTTCTTC.

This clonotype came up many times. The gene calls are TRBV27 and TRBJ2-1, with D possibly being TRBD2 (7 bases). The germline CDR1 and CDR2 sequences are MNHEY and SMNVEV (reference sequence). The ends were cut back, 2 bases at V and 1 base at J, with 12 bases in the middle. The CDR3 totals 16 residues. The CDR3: CASSLGRGPSYNEQFF. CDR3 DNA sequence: TGTGCCAGCAGTTTAGGGCGGGGGCCTTCCTACAATGAGCAGTTCTTC.

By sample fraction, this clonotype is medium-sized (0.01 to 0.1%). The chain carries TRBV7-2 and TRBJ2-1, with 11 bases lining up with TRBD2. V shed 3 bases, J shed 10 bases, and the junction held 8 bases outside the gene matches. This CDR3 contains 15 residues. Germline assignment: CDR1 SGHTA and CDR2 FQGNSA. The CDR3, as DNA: TGTGCCAGCAGCTTGGGACTAGCGGTAAAGGGGGAGCAGTTCTTC. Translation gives CASSLGLAVKGEQFF.

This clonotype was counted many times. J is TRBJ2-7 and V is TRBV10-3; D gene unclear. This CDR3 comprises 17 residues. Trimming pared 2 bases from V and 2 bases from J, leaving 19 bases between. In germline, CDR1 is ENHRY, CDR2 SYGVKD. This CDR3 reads CAISEGSMKRLAYEQYF. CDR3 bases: TGTGCCATCAGTGAGGGCTCCATGAAACGTTTAGCCTACGAGCAGTACTTC.

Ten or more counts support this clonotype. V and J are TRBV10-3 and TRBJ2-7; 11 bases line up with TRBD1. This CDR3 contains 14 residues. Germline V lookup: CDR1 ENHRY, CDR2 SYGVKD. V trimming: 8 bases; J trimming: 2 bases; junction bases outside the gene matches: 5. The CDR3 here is CAISGQGVTYEQYF. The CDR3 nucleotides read TGTGCCATCTCGGGACAGGGGGTTACCTACGAGCAGTACTTC.

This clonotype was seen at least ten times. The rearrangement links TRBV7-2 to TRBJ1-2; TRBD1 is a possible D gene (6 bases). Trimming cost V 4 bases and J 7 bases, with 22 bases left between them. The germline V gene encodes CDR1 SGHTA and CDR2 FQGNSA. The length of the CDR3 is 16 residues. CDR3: CASSSVTGTLHLGYTF. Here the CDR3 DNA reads TGTGCCAGCAGCTCGGTGACCGGGACACTCCATCTTGGCTACACCTTC.

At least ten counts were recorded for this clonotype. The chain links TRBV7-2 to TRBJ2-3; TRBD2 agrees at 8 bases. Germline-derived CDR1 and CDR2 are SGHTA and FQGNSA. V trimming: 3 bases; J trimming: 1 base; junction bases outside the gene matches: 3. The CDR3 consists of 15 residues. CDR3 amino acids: CASSLERGRTDTQYF. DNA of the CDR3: TGTGCCAGCAGCTTGGAGCGGGGGCGCACAGATACGCAGTATTTT.

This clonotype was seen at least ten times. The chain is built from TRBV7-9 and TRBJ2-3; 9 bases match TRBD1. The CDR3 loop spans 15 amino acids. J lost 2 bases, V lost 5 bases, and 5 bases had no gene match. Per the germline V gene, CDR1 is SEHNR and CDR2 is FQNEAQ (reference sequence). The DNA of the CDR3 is TGTGCCAGCAGCGACGACAGGGGGTACACAGATACGCAGTATTTT. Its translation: CASSDDRGYTDTQYF.

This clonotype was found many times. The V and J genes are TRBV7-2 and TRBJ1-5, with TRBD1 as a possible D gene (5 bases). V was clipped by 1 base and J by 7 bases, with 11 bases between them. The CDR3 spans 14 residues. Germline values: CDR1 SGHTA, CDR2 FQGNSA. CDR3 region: CASSLGPDIQPQHF. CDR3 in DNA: TGTGCCAGCAGCTTAGGCCCGGACATACAGCCCCAGCATTTT.

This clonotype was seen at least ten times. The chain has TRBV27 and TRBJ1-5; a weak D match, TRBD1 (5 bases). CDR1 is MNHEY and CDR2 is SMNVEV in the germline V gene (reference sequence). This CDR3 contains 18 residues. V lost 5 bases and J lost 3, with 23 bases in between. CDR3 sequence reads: CASSHQGGGKSYNQPQHF. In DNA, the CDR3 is TGTGCCAGCAGTCACCAGGGAGGCGGCAAGTCGTACAATCAGCCCCAGCATTTT.